The source of this TCR beta chain is a study of circulating and synovial CD4+ cells in juvenile arthritis. The data were produced by immunoSEQ multiplex PCR, yet TCRdb's version contains in-frame clones alone and is incomplete. The sample lists tens of thousands of clones, roughly 96% occurring once. Sequenced samples came from active juvenile idiopathic arthritis patients. Trimming left V 4 bases short and J 7 bases short, with 10 bases between. The CDR3 loop spans 13 amino acids. Germline CDR1 is MDHEN and CDR2 is SYDVKM. Sequencing input: CD4+ T cells from blood. This chain joins TRBV28 and TRBJ2-2, with D tentatively TRBD1 (5 bases). The receptor was derived from a human donor with juvenile idiopathic arthritis. CDR3 protein: CASSYQGNGELFF. The DNA of the CDR3 is TGTGCCAGCAGTTACCAGGGTAACGGGGAGCTGTTTTTT.